This TCR beta chain was sequenced in a study of regulatory T cells in long-lasting Graves disease. General study results and limits: Persistent Graves' patients possessed reduced TCR diversity relative to recently diagnosed ones. Persistent disease preferred TRBV28, TRBJ1-2 and TRBJ2-5; new disease, TRBV20-1 and TRBJ2-1. Researchers examined only peripheral blood and not thyroid tissue.

Specified time point: persistent/refractory GD, antithyroid drugs over 5 years with positive TRAb. Making the TCR library involved RNA that had been extracted from PBMCs. Guidelines of the American Thyroid Association were used to diagnose Graves' disease. A note on this clonotype: The antigen remains undetermined.

Construction of TCR beta libraries relied on iRepertoire HTBI primers and on Arm-PCR targeting CDR3 regions. TCRdb recomputed calls from the multiplex PCR reads with MiXCR, one row per CDR3 protein. The sample consists of over 300,000 distinct CDR3 sequences, about 20% of them appearing once. Germline V gene lookup returns CDR1 MNHEY and CDR2 SMNVEV (reference sequence). V was clipped by 4 bases and J by 7 bases; unmatched bases: 7. The CDR3 is made up of 15 amino acids. The chain carries TRBV27 and TRBJ2-2; 9 bases fit TRBD1. This receptor was taken from a female donor with Graves disease. The sample in question was peripheral blood mononuclear cells (PBMCs), obtained when the disease was refractory, from a patient treated with antithyroid drugs. The CDR3 here is CASSSGGQGSGELFF. CDR3 sequence (DNA): TGTGCCAGCAGTTCCGGCGGACAGGGGAGCGGGGAGCTGTTTTTT.